This T cell receptor beta chain stems from a study of cytomegalovirus exposure and HLA in healthy donors. From germline, CDR1 is SGDLS and CDR2 YYNGEE. This CDR3 is built from 13 residues. Trimming stripped 4 bases from V and 1 base from J, with 8 bases between. Among the donors, all were healthy bone marrow donors. This PCR relied on a set of 60 Vbeta primers and 13 Jbeta primers. Clones were sequenced by immunoSEQ multiplex PCR, and TCRdb holds only the in-frame ones, with some missing. Among fewer than 100,000 clones, around 80% were seen once, and the ten largest hold approximately 4.4%. This receptor was taken from a male donor in good health and CMV-seropositive. Input material: PBMCs. J is TRBJ1-1 and V is TRBV9, with D perhaps matching TRBD1 (5 bases). The CDR3 sequence: CASSQGANTEAFF. The CDR3, as DNA: TGTGCCAGCAGCCAGGGTGCGAACACTGAAGCTTTCTTT.